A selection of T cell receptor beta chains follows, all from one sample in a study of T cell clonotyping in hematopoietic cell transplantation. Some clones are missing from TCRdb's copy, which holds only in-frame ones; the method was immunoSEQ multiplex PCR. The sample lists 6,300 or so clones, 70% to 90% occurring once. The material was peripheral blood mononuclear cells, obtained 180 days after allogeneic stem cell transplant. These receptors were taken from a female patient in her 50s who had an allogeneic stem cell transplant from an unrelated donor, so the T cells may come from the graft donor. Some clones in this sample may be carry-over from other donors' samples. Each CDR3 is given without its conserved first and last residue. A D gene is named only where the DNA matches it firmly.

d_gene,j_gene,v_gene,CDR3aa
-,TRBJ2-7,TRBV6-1,ASSGLVYRYPGGSYEQY
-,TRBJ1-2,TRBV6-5,ASTLGGSGGYT
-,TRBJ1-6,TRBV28,ASSYGGSPLH
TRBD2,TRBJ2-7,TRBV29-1,SVEGHPGGLDYEQY
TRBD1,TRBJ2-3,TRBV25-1,ASSKTGATDTQY
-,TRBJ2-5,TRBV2,ASSVAWAEETQY
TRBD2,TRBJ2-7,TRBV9,ASSVSGGSREQY
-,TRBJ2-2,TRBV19,ASRPLGVDTGELF
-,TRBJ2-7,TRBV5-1,ASSPYGDYEQY
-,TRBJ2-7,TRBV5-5,ASSFNQGKNEQY
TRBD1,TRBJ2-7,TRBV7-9,ASSTRTGPSSEQY
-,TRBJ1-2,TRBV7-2,ASSLESGTTLVYGYT
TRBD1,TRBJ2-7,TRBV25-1,ATSPQGDEQY
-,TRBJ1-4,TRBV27,ASSPMEDNEKLF
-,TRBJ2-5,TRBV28,ASNQGMVETQY
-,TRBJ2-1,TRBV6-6,ASSYLTGPPGTV
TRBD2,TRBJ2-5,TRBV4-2,ASSLSGLAGYQETQY
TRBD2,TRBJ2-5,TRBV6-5,ASSYVSGGARETQY
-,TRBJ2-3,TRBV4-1,ASSQDQGYSTDTQY
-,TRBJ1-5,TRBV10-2,ASSESTVNSNQPQH
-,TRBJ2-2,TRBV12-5,ASGLVLGSSTGELF
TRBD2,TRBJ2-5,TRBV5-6,ASSKGPGGQETQY
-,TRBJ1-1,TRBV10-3,AIRRHLLNTEAF
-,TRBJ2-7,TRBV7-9,ASSLLGQPYEQY
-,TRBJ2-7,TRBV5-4,ASSLNMDYEQY
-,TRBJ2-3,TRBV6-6,ASSLQSTDTQY
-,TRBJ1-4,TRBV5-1,ASSLGGGNEKLF
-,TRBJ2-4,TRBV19,ASRDGELAKNIQY
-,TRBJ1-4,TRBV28,ASRSGANEKLF
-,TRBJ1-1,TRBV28,ASSPDRAVWAEAF
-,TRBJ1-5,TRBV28,ASSFRQQNQPQH
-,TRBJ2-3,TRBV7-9,ASSLGNRYNTDTQY
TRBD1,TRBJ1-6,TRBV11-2,ASSLGTGGISPLH
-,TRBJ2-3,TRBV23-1,ASSRLGTKQGKDTQY
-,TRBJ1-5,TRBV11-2,ASSLYLGVGQPQH
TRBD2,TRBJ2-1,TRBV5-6,ASSLSGGDLAGGRGEQF
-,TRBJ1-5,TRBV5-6,ASSWGSGSGQPQH
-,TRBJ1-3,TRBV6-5,ASTRSRSGNTIY
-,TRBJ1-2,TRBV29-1,SVGGLHLSGYT
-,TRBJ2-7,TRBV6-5,ASSYRGAYEQY
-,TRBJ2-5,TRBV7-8,ASSPRETQY
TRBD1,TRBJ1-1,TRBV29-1,SVRGGANTEAF
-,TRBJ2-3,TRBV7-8,ASSSGGGRGGDTQY
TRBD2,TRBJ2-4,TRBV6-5,ASSSTVGAGDIQY
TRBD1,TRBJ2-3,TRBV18,ASSLLPDRGQTDTQY
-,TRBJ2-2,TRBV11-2,ASSPRWATGELF
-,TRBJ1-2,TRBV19,ASKEGPNYGYT
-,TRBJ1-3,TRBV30,AWSVRRGSGNTIY
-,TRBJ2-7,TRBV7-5,ARSFASGRAYEQY
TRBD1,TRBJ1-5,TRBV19,ASSYRGDNQPQH
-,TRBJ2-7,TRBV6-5,ASSPAGARRYEQY
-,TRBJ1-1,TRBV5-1,ASSPGWLSTEAF
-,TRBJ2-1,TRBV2,ASSASVSNEQF
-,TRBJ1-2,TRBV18,ASSPRTESYGYT
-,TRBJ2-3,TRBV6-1,ASTVTSGTDTQY
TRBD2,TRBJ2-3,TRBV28,ASSLASAGGLTDTQY
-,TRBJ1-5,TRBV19,ASSIGQKGNQPQH
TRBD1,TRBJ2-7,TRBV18,ASSRGQGNYEQY
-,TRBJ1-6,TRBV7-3,ASSLTYDSPLH
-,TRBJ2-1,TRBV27,ASSIIQGEQF